Listed below are T cell receptor beta chains from one sample, sequenced in a study of molecular identifiers for immune sequencing clone quantification. TCRdb reanalysed the PCR reads using MiXCR and keeps one entry per CDR3 protein. The sample yields 490,000 or so distinct CDR3 sequences, around 23% seen once. Input material: naive CD8+ T cells from blood, with Jurkat cell RNA spiked in. Receptors were obtained from a human donor in good health. Some libraries in this study had Jurkat cell RNA spiked in. The CDR3 runs from the conserved cysteine through the conserved F or W. The D gene is left open where the match is weak. A clone size is listed for some rows: how often the clone was seen (once, few, many), or a class if it is expanded.

v_gene: TRBV5-5; j_gene: TRBJ2-2; abundance: few; d_gene: NA; CDR3aa: CASSFWRNTGELFF; CDR3nt: TGTGCCAGCAGCTTTTGGAGGAACACCGGGGAGCTGTTTTTT
v_gene: TRBV6-6; j_gene: TRBJ2-5; abundance: many; d_gene: NA; CDR3aa: CASSYRPGEETQYF; CDR3nt: TGTGCCAGCAGTTACAGGCCAGGGGAAGAGACCCAGTACTTC
v_gene: TRBV11-2; j_gene: TRBJ2-3; abundance: few; d_gene: TRBD2; CDR3aa: CASSLEGLAGTDTQYF; CDR3nt: TGTGCCAGCAGCCTAGAGGGACTAGCTGGGACAGATACGCAGTATTTT
v_gene: TRBV23-1; j_gene: TRBJ2-3; abundance: many; d_gene: NA; CDR3aa: CASSQPWTAPDTQYF; CDR3nt: TGCGCCAGCAGTCAACCCTGGACCGCTCCAGATACGCAGTATTTT
v_gene: TRBV6-5; j_gene: TRBJ2-3; abundance: few; d_gene: NA; CDR3aa: CASSPGSEYTQYF; CDR3nt: TGTGCCAGCAGCCCGGGATCCGAATATACGCAGTATTTT
v_gene: TRBV14; j_gene: TRBJ2-7; abundance: many; d_gene: NA; CDR3aa: CASSQRTERLHEQYF; CDR3nt: TGTGCCAGCAGCCAACGAACGGAAAGGTTGCACGAGCAGTACTTC
v_gene: TRBV20-1; j_gene: TRBJ2-7; abundance: few; d_gene: NA; CDR3aa: CSANLGGILFSYEQYF; CDR3nt: TGCAGTGCTAATTTGGGAGGTATATTATTCTCCTACGAGCAGTACTTC
v_gene: TRBV4-3; j_gene: TRBJ1-4; abundance: NA; d_gene: NA; CDR3aa: CASSQDGQRPRANGKLFF; CDR3nt: TGCGCCAGCAGCCAAGATGGGCAGCGCCCACGAGCTAATGGAAAACTGTTCTTT
v_gene: TRBV19; j_gene: TRBJ2-3; abundance: NA; d_gene: NA; CDR3aa: CASSIDPDFPTFLTDTQYF; CDR3nt: TGTGCCAGTAGTATAGACCCGGATTTTCCGACATTTCTCACAGATACGCAGTATTTT
v_gene: TRBV5-3; j_gene: TRBJ1-3; abundance: NA; d_gene: NA; CDR3aa: CASSNGEGLSVNTIYF; CDR3nt: TGTGCCAGCAGCAACGGGGAAGGGCTCTCTGTAAACACCATATATTTT
v_gene: TRBV4-1; j_gene: TRBJ1-1; abundance: NA; d_gene: TRBD1; CDR3aa: CASGGRQGSTEAFF; CDR3nt: TGCGCCAGCGGCGGTCGACAGGGGAGCACTGAAGCTTTCTTT
v_gene: TRBV4-1; j_gene: TRBJ2-1; abundance: NA; d_gene: NA; CDR3aa: CASSQEGGTVNEQFF; CDR3nt: TGCGCCAGCAGCCAAGAGGGCGGGACAGTAAATGAGCAGTTCTTC
v_gene: TRBV4-1; j_gene: TRBJ1-5; abundance: few; d_gene: NA; CDR3aa: CASSQDRAEAQPQHF; CDR3nt: TGCGCCAGCAGCCAAGATCGGGCAGAGGCTCAGCCCCAGCATTTT
v_gene: TRBV20-1; j_gene: TRBJ2-7; abundance: many; d_gene: TRBD2; CDR3aa: CSATPRTSGHIYEQYF; CDR3nt: TGCAGTGCCACTCCCCGCACTAGCGGGCACATCTACGAGCAGTACTTC
v_gene: TRBV29-1; j_gene: TRBJ2-7; abundance: few; d_gene: NA; CDR3aa: CNVVVESLGAEQYF; CDR3nt: TGCAACGTTGTGGTCGAGTCCCTTGGGGCCGAGCAGTACTTC